Presented here are 7 T cell receptor beta chains from one specimen sequenced in a study of T cell responses to AZD1222 COVID-19 vaccine. Here immunoSEQ multiplex PCR was the method, and the copy in TCRdb shows in-frame clones only, minus some. The table shows over 70,000 clones, with around 84% occurring only once. The input for sequencing was peripheral blood, taken on day 0 of AZD1222 vaccination. Every receptor here comes from an adult in good health.

The V gene is TRBV6-1, the J gene TRBJ2-5; D is possibly TRBD1 or TRBD2 (5 bases each). Germline assignment: CDR1 MNHNS and CDR2 SASEGT. The CDR3 runs to 14 residues. The V end lost 1 base, the J end lost 5 bases, and 11 bases lay between the germline ends. The DNA for the CDR3 is TGTGCCAGCAGTGAAGGGGGCCGGGGTGAGACCCAGTACTTC. It codes for CASSEGGRGETQYF.

The J gene is TRBJ1-1, the V gene TRBV3-1 (or the pseudogene TRBV3-2); weak D call: TRBD1 (6 bases). The V and J ends lost 7 bases and 5 bases respectively, with 17 bases between them. Per the germline V gene, CDR1 is LGHDT and CDR2 is YNNKEL (reference sequence). CDR3 size: 14 residues. CDR3 in DNA: TGTGCCAGCACCCTAGGGGGGTTGGGGACTGAAGCTTTCTTT. Translated: CASTLGGLGTEAFF.

The chain couples TRBV19 to TRBJ2-2, with D possibly matching TRBD1 (6 bases). The germline gives CDR1 LNHDA, CDR2 SQIVND (reference sequence). The CDR3 has 15 residues. V gave up 4 bases and J gave up 0 bases, with 9 bases separating them. The DNA of the CDR3 is TGTGCCAGTAGTACAGGGGCTACGAACACCGGGGAGCTGTTTTTT. Amino acids: CASSTGATNTGELFF.

V is TRBV19 and J is TRBJ1-2; the match to TRBD1 covers 9 bases. Trimming removed 6 bases from V and 5 bases from J; junction bases left unmatched: 10. The CDR3 has 15 amino acids. Germline V gives CDR1 LNHDA, CDR2 SQIVND (reference sequence). CDR3: CASSPPGQGRYGYTF. CDR3 bases: TGTGCCAGTAGCCCACCGGGACAGGGAAGGTATGGCTACACCTTC.

The chain links TRBV14 to TRBJ1-4, with D possibly matching TRBD1 (5 bases). Germline-derived CDR1 and CDR2 are SGHDN and FVKESK. The CDR3 consists of 16 residues. Trimming stripped 4 bases from V and 0 bases from J, with 12 bases between. The CDR3 region is CASSRPLGATNEKLFF. The CDR3 DNA reads TGTGCCAGCAGCCGACCTTTGGGGGCAACTAATGAAAAACTGTTTTTT.

The chain combines TRBV3-1 (or the pseudogene TRBV3-2) with TRBJ1-1, with D uncertain. V was clipped by 5 bases and J by 4 bases, with 14 bases between them. Per the germline V gene, CDR1 is LGHDT and CDR2 is YNNKEL (reference sequence). The CDR3 loop spans 14 amino acids. The CDR3 DNA reads TGTGCCAGCAGCGAACTTGGACGTAGCACTGAAGCTTTCTTT. Protein: CASSELGRSTEAFF.

This sequence joins TRBV2 and TRBJ1-2, with D maybe TRBD1 (5 bases). Germline-derived CDR1 and CDR2 are SNHLY and FYNNEI. V was clipped by 10 bases and J by 6 bases, with 21 bases between them. The length of the CDR3 is 14 residues. CDR3 sequence: CAISGEGSSDGYTF. The DNA for the CDR3 is TGTGCCATCTCCGGGGAGGGGAGCTCGGATGGCTACACCTTC.